The clone carrying this T cell receptor (beta chain) was seen at least ten times. What it binds is not known. The data originate from a study of T cells in Graves' hyperthyroidism and ophthalmopathy. Study-wide results and limits: Among clonotypes expanded in thyroid above 0.001, most were also found in blood.

The PBMCs were sourced from fresh peripheral blood (around 9.3 ml). Using RNA transcripts as the source, TCR beta CDR3 regions were amplified. The TCR CDR3 was amplified in a first-round RT-PCR using the HTBI primer set. One entry per CDR3 protein results from TCRdb running MiXCR on the multiplex PCR reads. This table holds around 280,000 distinct CDR3 sequences, approximately 12% found once. V lost 6 bases to trimming and J lost 4 bases; unmatched junction nucleotides: 13. This CDR3 contains 18 residues. From germline, CDR1 is MNHNS and CDR2 SASEGT. The sequence derives from a woman in her thirties with Graves' hyperthyroidism that later progressed to Graves' ophthalmopathy. This chain links TRBV6-1 with TRBJ1-3; TRBD1 matches 12 bases. Sequencing was done on a sample of blood. For the CDR3, the DNA is TGTGCCAGCAGCCTCGTCCCGGGACAGGGGGCGCGCGGAAACACCATATATTTT. This codes for CASSLVPGQGARGNTIYF.